A single sample is the source of the 11 T cell receptor beta chains below, sequenced in a study of graft-versus-host responses after intestinal transplantation. TCRdb's copy holds only in-frame clones and misses some; the assay was immunoSEQ multiplex PCR. The sample includes more than 8,000 clones, 85% to 95% of them seen just once. The sequencing here drew on PBMCs, taken just over 30 days after intestinal transplant. These receptors originate from a human patient who received an intestinal transplant, so some T cells may come from the graft donor.

This chain connects TRBV18 to TRBJ2-1, with 13 bases aligning to TRBD2. CDR3 length: 15 amino acids. V lost 3 bases to trimming and J lost 8 bases; unmatched junction nucleotides: 4. Germline assignment: CDR1 KGHSH and CDR2 LQKENI. In nucleotides, the CDR3 is TGTGCCAGCTCACCTGGGACTAGCGGGGCAGATGAGCAGTTCTTC. Protein sequence: CASSPGTSGADEQFF. The variable domain in full, with the rest retrieved from reference TRBV18 and TRBJ2-1, is NAGVMQNPRHLVRRRGQEARLRCSPMKGHSHVYWYRQLPEEGLKFMVYLQKENIIDESGMPKERFSAEFPKEGPSILRIQQVVRGDSAAYFCASSPGTSGADEQFFGPGTRLTVL.

The chain combines TRBV5-4 with TRBJ2-5, with 11 bases matching TRBD2. From germline, CDR1 is SGHNT and CDR2 YYREEE (reference sequence). Trimming cost V 4 bases and J 1 base; bases outside gene matches: 9. The CDR3 runs 17 residues. The CDR3 reads CASSLAGGFYFQETQYF. The CDR3 nucleotides read TGTGCCAGCAGCCTAGCGGGGGGTTTTTACTTCCAAGAGACCCAGTACTTC.

The chain combines TRBV10-3 with TRBJ1-6, with TRBD1 identical over 7 bases. V shed 2 bases and J 10 bases; nucleotides not matched to a gene: 8. Germline V gives CDR1 ENHRY, CDR2 SYGVKD. The CDR3 loop spans 15 amino acids. CDR3 coding DNA: TGTGCCATCAGTGAGGGTTTGGGACAGTCGTCACCCCTCCACTTT. Amino acid sequence: CAISEGLGQSSPLHF.

The CDR3 protein is CASSIFAGQAYEQYF. CDR3 DNA sequence: TGTGCCAGTAGTATATTTGCGGGACAGGCCTACGAGCAGTACTTC. The rearrangement joins TRBV19 to TRBJ2-7; 8 bases line up with TRBD1. Trimming cost V 2 bases and J 2 bases; bases outside gene matches: 5. Looked up from germline, CDR1 is LNHDA and CDR2 is SQIVND (reference sequence). The CDR3 is 15 residues long.

This sequence joins TRBV28 and TRBJ1-4; D possibly corresponds to TRBD1 (5 bases). V dropped 2 bases and J dropped 2 bases, with 9 bases sitting between them. The CDR3 length is 15 residues. Germline V CDR1 and CDR2: MDHEN, SYDVKM. CDR3 residues: CASSLLWGTNEKLFF. CDR3 nucleotide sequence: TGTGCCAGCAGTTTACTATGGGGGACTAATGAAAAACTGTTTTTT.

This clone was observed a single time. V is TRBV9 and J is TRBJ2-3; TRBD2 matches at 8 bases. The germline gives CDR1 SGDLS, CDR2 YYNGEE. This CDR3 contains 18 residues. Germline trimming cut 3 bases from V and 1 base from J; bases unmatched to any gene: 13. This chain's CDR3 is CASSERQGGGIGTDTQYF. The CDR3 DNA reads TGTGCCAGCAGCGAACGGCAAGGCGGGGGGATTGGCACAGATACGCAGTATTTT.

The V gene is TRBV11-2, the J gene TRBJ2-7, with D unclear. V was trimmed by 1 base and J by 0 bases, leaving 10 bases between them. The CDR3 totals 15 residues. Per the germline V gene, CDR1 is SGHAT and CDR2 is FQNNGV. CDR3 in amino acids: CASSLVTDLSYEQYF. Here the CDR3 DNA reads TGTGCCAGCAGCTTAGTCACAGACCTCTCCTACGAGCAGTACTTC.

The gene calls are TRBV5-6 and TRBJ2-3, with D perhaps TRBD1 or TRBD2 (5 bases each). In germline, CDR1 is SGHDT, CDR2 YYEEEE. V dropped 0 bases and J dropped 4 bases, with 9 bases sitting between them. The CDR3 consists of 14 residues. CDR3 sequence reads: CASSLAGRADTQYF. For the CDR3, the DNA is TGTGCCAGCAGCTTGGCGGGGCGGGCAGATACGCAGTATTTT.

CDR3 in amino acids: CASSPRTGAVQETQYF. The DNA of the CDR3 is TGTGCCAGTAGTCCCCGGACAGGGGCGGTACAAGAGACCCAGTACTTC. The genes are TRBV19 and TRBJ2-5; 9 bases are shared with TRBD1. Trimming removed 5 bases from V and 2 bases from J; junction bases left unmatched: 9. The CDR3 is 16 amino acids. The germline V gene encodes CDR1 LNHDA and CDR2 SQIVND (reference sequence).

The V gene is TRBV13, the J gene TRBJ1-3; D is undetermined. Trimming shortened V by 2 bases and J by 1 base, and 6 bases separated the two germline ends. The CDR3 is made up of 14 amino acids. CDR1 PRHDT and CDR2 FYEKMQ come from the germline V gene (reference sequence). The CDR3 protein is CASSLISSGNTIYF. In DNA form, the CDR3 reads TGTGCCAGCAGCTTAATTTCATCTGGAAACACCATATATTTT. Together with reference TRBV13 and TRBJ1-3, the CDR3 gives the full variable domain: AAGVIQSPRHLIKEKRETATLKCYPIPRHDTVYWYQQGPGQDPQFLISFYEKMQSDKGSIPDRFSAQQFSDYHSELNMSSLELGDSALYFCASSLISSGNTIYFGEGSWLTVV.

The chain links TRBV7-9 to TRBJ1-6, with 8 bases aligning to TRBD1. The CDR3 contains 14 residues. Losses at the gene ends were 10 bases for V and 7 bases for J; bases not matched to a gene: 9. In germline, CDR1 is SEHNR, CDR2 FQNEAQ (reference sequence). The chain's CDR3 is CATLSGQVNSPLHF. In DNA form, the CDR3 reads TGTGCCACCCTGTCGGGACAGGTAAATTCACCCCTCCACTTT. Full variable domain (remainder filled in from reference TRBV7-9 and TRBJ1-6): DTGVSQNPRHKITKRGQNVTFRCDPISEHNRLYWYRQTLGQGPEFLTYFQNEAQLEKSRLLSDRFSAERPKGSFSTLEIQRTEQGDSAMYLCATLSGQVNSPLHFGNGTRLTVT.